A selection of T cell receptor beta chains follows, all from one sample in a study of blood T cells in healthy people across ages. TCRdb analysed the 5' RACE reads with MiXCR anew, one entry per CDR3 protein. The sample consists of about 840,000 distinct CDR3 sequences, 25% to 35% of them appearing once. This sample was shared with a second study, whose subject was T cells of mothers and their children.

Sequencing was done on a sample of blood. The receptors originated from a woman in her thirties or forties in good health. The CDR3 runs from the conserved cysteine through the conserved F or W. Each record gives: J gene, V gene, D gene, clone size, CDR3 DNA, CDR3 protein. A D gene is named only where the DNA matches it firmly. For some rows the clone size is stated as once, few or many, or as a class when expanded; others skip it.

TRBJ2-1,TRBV30,.,many,TGTGCCTGGAGTAATAATGGATATGAGCAGTTCTTC,CAWSNNGYEQFF
TRBJ1-2,TRBV14,.,.,TGTGCCAGCAGCCAAGATCCTACGGATGCCGTCGGAGGCTACACCTTC,CASSQDPTDAVGGYTF
TRBJ2-7,TRBV7-9,.,.,TGTGCCAGCAGCTCCTTGGGGGCGGGAGAGCAGTACTTC,CASSSLGAGEQYF
TRBJ2-2,TRBV27,.,.,TGTGCCAGCAGTTACCAGGGTGATGCCGGGGAGCTGTTTTTT,CASSYQGDAGELFF
TRBJ1-2,TRBV5-5,.,.,TGTGCCAGCAGCGGGAACAGTCAATATGGCTACACCTTC,CASSGNSQYGYTF
TRBJ1-1,TRBV6-5,.,.,TGTGCCAGCAGTTACTCGTTGCGGCCAAGGGGCACTGAAGCTTTCTTT,CASSYSLRPRGTEAFF
TRBJ2-1,TRBV28,.,.,TGTGCCAGCAGTTGGACCGGGGCCGAGCAGTTCTTC,CASSWTGAEQFF
TRBJ2-2,TRBV10-3,TRBD2,few,TGTGCCATCAGGAATAGCGGGGTATCCGGGGAGCTGTTTTTT,CAIRNSGVSGELFF
TRBJ2-7,TRBV6-5,.,.,TGTGCCAGCAGGACCGTGTCCGAGCAGTACTTC,CASRTVSEQYF
TRBJ2-5,TRBV4-3,TRBD1,.,TGCGCCAGCAGCCAAGATGCGGCAGGGGGTCATGGCGGGCAGTACTTC,CASSQDAAGGHGGQYF
TRBJ1-1,TRBV28,TRBD1,.,TGTGCCAGCAGTTTATTATACAGGGGGCTAGGCACTGAAGCTTTCTTT,CASSLLYRGLGTEAFF
TRBJ2-2,TRBV29-1,.,few,TGCAGCGTTGAGAGCACCGGGGAGCTGTTTTTT,CSVESTGELFF
TRBJ2-5,TRBV12-3/TRBV12-4,TRBD2,few,TGTGCCAGCAGTTTAAAGCCTAGCGGGTACCAAGAGACCCAGTACTTC,CASSLKPSGYQETQYF
TRBJ1-5,TRBV4-1,.,.,TGCGCCAGCAGCCAGGTCCAGGGGAACAATCAGCCCCAGCATTTT,CASSQVQGNNQPQHF
TRBJ2-1,TRBV4-1,TRBD2,many,TGCGCCAGCAGCCAAGTAGTACTTGGAGCGGGGGGGCTTGGTGAGCAGTTCTTC,CASSQVVLGAGGLGEQFF
TRBJ2-2,TRBV10-3,.,many,TGTGCCATGGAGGATCAGAACACCGGGGAGCTGTTTTTT,CAMEDQNTGELFF
TRBJ2-7,TRBV28,TRBD2,many,TGTGCCAGCAGTTTGGGACTAGGCCGAACCCTCGAGCAGTACTTC,CASSLGLGRTLEQYF
TRBJ2-2,TRBV5-1,TRBD1,few,TGCGCCAGCAGCACCGGGACAGGCCCTACCGGGGAGCTGTTTTTT,CASSTGTGPTGELFF
TRBJ1-6,TRBV20-1,.,.,TGCAGTGCTAGAGTCCCATTCCGCGGCGACTATAATTCACCCCTCCACTTT,CSARVPFRGDYNSPLHF
TRBJ1-5,TRBV12-3/TRBV12-4,.,few,TGTGCCAGCAGTCCCGGGACGGCCCAGCATTTT,CASSPGTAQHF
TRBJ2-5,TRBV2,.,.,TGTGCCAGCAGGAGCGACGGTAGCCAAGAGACCCAGTACTTC,CASRSDGSQETQYF
TRBJ2-1,TRBV7-8,.,few,TGTGCCAGCAGCTTAGCCTCATCGGGGAATGAGCAGTTCTTC,CASSLASSGNEQFF
TRBJ2-5,TRBV2,.,.,TGTGTCAGCATGGGCGTACAAGAGACCCAGTACTTC,CVSMGVQETQYF
TRBJ1-2,TRBV20-1,.,.,TGCAGTGCTAGTGGCAGGGGAGGAAACTATGGCTACACCTTC,CSASGRGGNYGYTF
TRBJ2-5,TRBV7-2,.,few,TGTGCCAGCAGCTTCGCGAAGGGCGCGGGAGAGACCCAGTACTTC,CASSFAKGAGETQYF
TRBJ2-5,TRBV20-1,.,once,TGCAGTGCTAGAGACATATCGGGGGGCCCTAGGGGGACCCAGTACTTC,CSARDISGGPRGTQYF
TRBJ2-3,TRBV27,TRBD2,.,TGTGCCAGCAGTTCCCTACCCGGGACTAGCGGGGAGCCGGTCACAGATACGCAGTATTTT,CASSSLPGTSGEPVTDTQYF
TRBJ1-5,TRBV9,.,.,TGTGCCAGCAGCGTCGGAACCGGGGCTGGCAATCAGCCCCAGCATTTT,CASSVGTGAGNQPQHF
TRBJ1-2,TRBV20-1,TRBD1,.,TGCAGTGTTCCACAGGGGGCATGGAACTATGGCTACACCTTC,CSVPQGAWNYGYTF
TRBJ2-7,TRBV7-8,.,few,TGTGCCAGCAGCTTACGTGACGACTACGAGCAGTACTTC,CASSLRDDYEQYF
TRBJ2-1,TRBV9,.,once,TGTGCCAGCAGCGCCGGAAACTCCTACAATGAGCAGTTCTTC,CASSAGNSYNEQFF
TRBJ2-5,TRBV7-2,.,.,TGTGCCAGCAGCTTAGGCCACCGCTCTAACCAAGAGACCCAGTACTTC,CASSLGHRSNQETQYF
TRBJ2-5,TRBV18,.,.,TGTGCCAGCTCACCGCAGGCTAGTATCGAGACCCAGTACTTC,CASSPQASIETQYF
TRBJ2-3,TRBV24-1,TRBD2,many,TGTGCCACCAGTGTCCGGACTAGCGGTATCACAGATACGCAGTATTTT,CATSVRTSGITDTQYF
TRBJ2-1,TRBV20-1,.,few,TGCAGTTACGGCGTCAATGAGCAGTTCTTC,CSYGVNEQFF
TRBJ2-1,TRBV29-1,.,.,TGCAGCGTTGGTTACAGGCAGTATTCCAGTGAGCAGTTCTTC,CSVGYRQYSSEQFF
TRBJ1-5,TRBV6-2/TRBV6-3,.,.,TGTGCCAGCAGTTACTGGGGAAATAGCAATCAGCCCCAGCATTTT,CASSYWGNSNQPQHF
TRBJ1-5,TRBV12-3/TRBV12-4,.,few,TGTGCCAGCAGACCGGACCTTAGCAATCAGCCCCAGCATTTT,CASRPDLSNQPQHF
TRBJ1-2,TRBV28,.,few,TGTGCCAGCAGTAAGGGGAACTATGGCTACACCTTC,CASSKGNYGYTF
TRBJ2-7,TRBV12-3/TRBV12-4,TRBD1,few,TGTGCCAGCAGTCTTAACGGACAGGGTCACGAGCAGTACTTC,CASSLNGQGHEQYF
TRBJ2-1,TRBV5-6,.,few,TGTGCCAGCAGCCGATCAGAAAGCTCCTACAATGAGCAGTTCTTC,CASSRSESSYNEQFF
TRBJ1-6,TRBV5-1,.,few,TGCGCCAGCAGCCCCCGGGGGGGGAATTCACCCCTCCACTTT,CASSPRGGNSPLHF
TRBJ1-6,TRBV6-5,.,.,TGTGCCAGCAGTTACGATGGGAGCTCCTATAATTCACCCCTCCACTTT,CASSYDGSSYNSPLHF
TRBJ1-1,TRBV9,.,.,TGTGCCAGCAGCGCTTCGACATTCCAAAACACTGAAGCTTTCTTT,CASSASTFQNTEAFF
TRBJ2-1,TRBV27,.,few,TGTGCCAGCAGTTTATCCCCTAAGGGACACCTTGGGCAGTTCTTC,CASSLSPKGHLGQFF
TRBJ2-5,TRBV12-3/TRBV12-4,TRBD1,few,TGTGCCAGCAGATCCCAGGGGGCCCTCCAAGAGACCCAGTACTTC,CASRSQGALQETQYF
TRBJ2-4,TRBV6-9,.,many,TGTGCCAGCAGACCCGCCGGGTCGGTCGAAAACATTCAGTACTTC,CASRPAGSVENIQYF
TRBJ2-3,TRBV20-1,TRBD1,.,TGCAGTGCCCCGTACAGGGGGCCGGATACGCAGTATTTT,CSAPYRGPDTQYF
TRBJ2-7,TRBV28,TRBD2,.,TGTGCCAGCCAGACTAGCGGGGGGGTTTACGAGCAGTACTTC,CASQTSGGVYEQYF
TRBJ2-7,TRBV3-1,.,few,TGTGCCAGCAGCCAACCGGCGCACGAGCAGTACTTC,CASSQPAHEQYF
TRBJ2-3,TRBV20-1,.,few,TGCAGTGCCCCTATCCCGGGGACAGATACGCAGTATTTT,CSAPIPGTDTQYF